Listed here is a single TCR beta chain. Its target is not known. This sample is drawn from a study of long-term antiretroviral therapy in people with HIV. The CDR3 extends over 11 amino acids. Germline lookup yields CDR1 SEHNR and CDR2 FQNEAQ (reference sequence). With 7 bases removed from V and 6 bases from J, the gap between germline ends came to 9 bases. Findings and caveats of the study: Diversity went up after ART and still fell short of transplant donor controls. Repertoires in HIV (unlike those of controls) had narrower CDR3 length ranges. Blood, drawn from about 2004 to 2017, may reflect older ART regimens.

Running of the v3.0 immunoSEQ assay took place at survey level. Assay used: immunoSEQ multiplex PCR; TCRdb lists only in-frame clones, some missing. The sample holds about 25,000 clones, approximately 86% seen once. The sequence was collected from a man in his fifties with HIV. The chain carries TRBV7-9 and TRBJ1-2, with a possible D match to TRBD1 (6 bases). The sequencing here drew on unsorted PBMCs, taken 1.2 years after starting antiretroviral therapy. The CDR3 DNA is TGTGCCAGCAAAGCAGGGGATGGCTACACCTTC. It translates to CASKAGDGYTF.